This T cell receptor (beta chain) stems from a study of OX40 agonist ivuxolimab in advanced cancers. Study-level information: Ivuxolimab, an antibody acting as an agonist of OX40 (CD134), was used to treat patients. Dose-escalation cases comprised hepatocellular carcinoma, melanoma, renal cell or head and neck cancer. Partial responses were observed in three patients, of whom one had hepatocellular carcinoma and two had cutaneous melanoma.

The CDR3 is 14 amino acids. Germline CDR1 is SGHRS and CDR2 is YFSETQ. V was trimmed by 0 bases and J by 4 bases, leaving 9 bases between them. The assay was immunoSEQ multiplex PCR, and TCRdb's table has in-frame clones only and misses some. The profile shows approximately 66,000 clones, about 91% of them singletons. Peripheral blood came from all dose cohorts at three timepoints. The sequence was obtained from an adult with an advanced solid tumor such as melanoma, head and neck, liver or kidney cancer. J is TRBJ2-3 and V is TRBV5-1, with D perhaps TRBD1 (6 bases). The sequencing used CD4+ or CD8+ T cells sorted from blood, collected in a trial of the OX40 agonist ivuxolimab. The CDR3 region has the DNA TGCGCCAGCAGCTTGGAAGGGGGACCAGATACGCAGTATTTT. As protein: CASSLEGGPDTQYF.